A selection of T cell receptor beta chains follows, all from one sample in a study of shared clonotypes between healthy human individuals. Clones were read by immunoSEQ multiplex PCR, and TCRdb kept only the in-frame ones, dropping some. Of about 2,200,000 clones listed, just over 90% were seen once; the top ten hold under 2%. The sample comprised naive CD8+ T cells from PBMCs. Receptors were obtained from a young man in good health. Some clones in this sample may be carry-over from other donors' samples. Both conserved end residues are part of each CDR3. A D gene is named only where the DNA matches it firmly. A row's size may be missing; if present it is once, few, many or a size class.

-	TRBJ2-5	TRBV4-3	-	TGCGCCAGCAGCCAAGCTATACTGGACGAGACCCAGTACTTC	CASSQAILDETQYF
-	TRBJ1-3	TRBV7-9	-	TGTGCCAGCACCCAGACGGGGCTAGAAAACACCATATATTTT	CASTQTGLENTIYF
TRBD1	TRBJ1-5	TRBV27	-	TGTGCCAGCAGGGCGACAGGGGGCTCTCAGCCCCAGCATTTT	CASRATGGSQPQHF
TRBD2	TRBJ2-1	TRBV19	-	TGTGCCAGTAGTATGGGGGAGGCGGGAGCCTACAATGAGCAGTTCTTC	CASSMGEAGAYNEQFF
-	TRBJ1-5	TRBV7-9	once	TGTGCCAGCAGCCAGGATTACAGGGACGGTTATCAGCCCCAGCATTTT	CASSQDYRDGYQPQHF
-	TRBJ1-5	TRBV19	few	TGTGCCAGTAGTACCCCGGAGGGGCATCAGCCCCAGCATTTT	CASSTPEGHQPQHF
-	TRBJ2-7	TRBV23-1	-	TGCGCCAGCAGTCACCCCGGGGCCCGCTCCTACGAGCAGTACTTC	CASSHPGARSYEQYF
-	TRBJ2-1	TRBV10-2	-	TGCGCCAGCAGTGAGTCGAGTTGGCAGCCGTTCTTC	CASSESSWQPFF
TRBD2	TRBJ2-3	TRBV11-2	once	TGTGCCAGCAGCTTAGAGGGCGGAAGACTAGCGGGAGGGGGCACAGATACGCAGTATTTT	CASSLEGGRLAGGGTDTQYF
-	TRBJ2-4	TRBV5-1	once	TGCGCCAGCAGCAAAGGACAGCCAGCCAAAAACATTCAGTACTTC	CASSKGQPAKNIQYF
-	TRBJ1-1	TRBV19	-	TGTGCCAGTAGTTTCCCGAACACTGAAGCTTTCTTT	CASSFPNTEAFF
TRBD2	TRBJ2-1	TRBV5-1	-	TGCGCCAGCAGCTTGGCGGCTAGCGGGCGCTACAATGAGCAGTTCTTC	CASSLAASGRYNEQFF
TRBD2	TRBJ2-1	TRBV29-1	-	TGCAGCGTTGATAATCTTAGGGTTAGCGGGAGTTCCAATGAGCAGTTCTTC	CSVDNLRVSGSSNEQFF
-	TRBJ2-7	TRBV27	-	TGTGCCAGCAGTTTATTTGGTAGGGTTGGAGCTTTTCACGAGCAGTACTTC	CASSLFGRVGAFHEQYF
TRBD1	TRBJ1-6	TRBV5-1	-	TGCGCCAGCAGCTGGGGACAGGGACTTAATTCACCCCTCCACTTT	CASSWGQGLNSPLHF
-	TRBJ2-3	TRBV5-1	-	TGCGCCAGCAGCTTGAGGCACGACGAGCAGTATTTT	CASSLRHDEQYF
-	TRBJ2-1	TRBV4-1	-	TGCGCCAGCAGCCAAGTCCCTCAGGGGAATGAGCAGTTCTTC	CASSQVPQGNEQFF
-	TRBJ2-7	TRBV11-3	-	TGTGCCAGCAGCTTAGATTGGAGCGACGAGCAGTACTTC	CASSLDWSDEQYF
-	TRBJ2-7	TRBV7-3	-	TGTGCCAGCAGCGTTATGGGTTCCGTATCATACGAGCAGTACTTC	CASSVMGSVSYEQYF
TRBD1	TRBJ1-2	TRBV29-1	few	TGCAGCGGCATGACAGGGAAAGATGGCTACACCTTC	CSGMTGKDGYTF
-	TRBJ1-1	TRBV2	-	TGTGCCAGCAGTGAAGGGCACAGGCCGAACACTGAAGCTTTCTTT	CASSEGHRPNTEAFF
-	TRBJ1-2	TRBV4-3	-	TGCGCCAGCAGCCAATCCCTGAGGAACTATGGCTACACCTTC	CASSQSLRNYGYTF
TRBD2	TRBJ2-5	TRBV19	-	TGTGCCAGTAGTATGCGAGCGGGAGGTTGGGAGACCCAGTACTTC	CASSMRAGGWETQYF
-	TRBJ1-2	TRBV9	-	TGTGCCAGCAGTACTTCTACGGGTGCTGGCTACACCTTC	CASSTSTGAGYTF
-	TRBJ1-3	TRBV7-2	-	TGTGCCAGCAGCACTAGCGCAGGGGTCTCTGGAAACACCATATATTTT	CASSTSAGVSGNTIYF
TRBD2	TRBJ2-7	TRBV5-8	-	TGTGCCAGCAGCCTAGCGGGAGAACCCTACGAGCAGTACTTC	CASSLAGEPYEQYF
-	TRBJ1-4	TRBV7-2	-	TGTGCCAGCAGCTTAACGGTTTCAAACCGGAAGAATGAAAAACTGTTTTTT	CASSLTVSNRKNEKLFF
-	TRBJ2-7	TRBV7-9	-	TGTGCCAGCAGCCCCGGCGGGACGAAATCCTACGAGCAGTACTTC	CASSPGGTKSYEQYF
TRBD1	TRBJ1-4	TRBV28	-	TGTGCCAGCAGTTTAACCGGGACAGGGTCTGAAAAACTGTTTTTT	CASSLTGTGSEKLFF
-	TRBJ1-4	TRBV5-1	once	TGCGCCAGCAGCTTGGCAGGGAATGAAAAACTGTTTTTT	CASSLAGNEKLFF
TRBD2	TRBJ2-7	TRBV14	-	TGTGCCAGCAGCCAAGCTCCTTGGACTAGCGCCCACGAGCAGTACTTC	CASSQAPWTSAHEQYF
-	TRBJ2-7	TRBV11-2	-	TGTGCCAGCAGGGGGGGTCCCTCCTACGAGCAGTACTTC	CASRGGPSYEQYF
TRBD1	TRBJ1-2	TRBV6-1	-	TGTGCCAGCAGTGAATGGGCAGGGGGAAACTATGGCTACACCTTC	CASSEWAGGNYGYTF
-	TRBJ2-7	TRBV7-3	once	TGTGCCAGCAGCATAGGAGAGAGCTACGAGCAGTACTTC	CASSIGESYEQYF
-	TRBJ1-2	TRBV30	-	TGTGCCTGGAGTGAGGGATTCCACAACTATGGCTACACCTTC	CAWSEGFHNYGYTF
TRBD1	TRBJ1-2	TRBV4-2	-	TGTGCCAGCAGCTTGACAGGGGGGGACTATGGCTACACCTTC	CASSLTGGDYGYTF
-	TRBJ2-2	TRBV14	-	TGTGCCAGCAGCCAACTAACCGACACTCGCGGGGAGCTGTTTTTT	CASSQLTDTRGELFF
TRBD2	TRBJ2-7	TRBV5-6	-	TGTGCCAGCACCCGGGGGGGGGCCTACGAGCAGTACTTC	CASTRGGAYEQYF
-	TRBJ1-1	TRBV5-1	-	TGCGCCAGCAGCTCCCCGGGACGGGGAGTTCCTGAAGCTTTCTTT	CASSSPGRGVPEAFF
-	TRBJ2-1	TRBV5-1	-	TGCGCCAGCAGCTTTTTCGGGGACTCCTACAATGAGCAGTTCTTC	CASSFFGDSYNEQFF
TRBD1	TRBJ2-6	TRBV10-3	-	TGTGCCATCAGTGTATCGCCGGGACAGGGGGTAATCCCCTCTGGGGCCAACGTCCTGACTTTC	CAISVSPGQGVIPSGANVLTF
-	TRBJ2-7	TRBV19	-	TGTGCCAGTAGTATGCGGGTAAGGGCCTACGAGCAGTACTTC	CASSMRVRAYEQYF
-	TRBJ2-2	TRBV19	-	TGTGCCAGTAGTATTGAATTCACCGGGGAGCTGTTTTTT	CASSIEFTGELFF
TRBD1	TRBJ1-1	TRBV15	-	TGTGCCACCAGTCAGGGGGCGCGGAAAGCTTTCTTT	CATSQGARKAFF
-	TRBJ1-1	TRBV28	few	TGTGCCAGCAGGGGAGATTGGAACACTGAAGCTTTCTTT	CASRGDWNTEAFF
-	TRBJ1-3	TRBV27	-	TGTGCCAGCAGCCCCGTCGGGGGTCCTCTCTCTGGAAACACCATATATTTT	CASSPVGGPLSGNTIYF
TRBD1	TRBJ2-6	TRBV27	-	TGTGCCAGCAGAAACAGGGGGTCTGGGGCCAACGTCCTGACTTTC	CASRNRGSGANVLTF
-	TRBJ2-7	TRBV5-6	-	TGTGCCAGCACGCACATCTCTTCCTACGAGCAGTACTTC	CASTHISSYEQYF
-	TRBJ1-1	TRBV27	-	TGTGCCAGCAGTTGGGGAGGGAGCACTGAAGCTTTCTTT	CASSWGGSTEAFF
-	TRBJ1-1	TRBV4-1	few	TGCGCCAGCAGCCTACTGCAGGGATCCACTGAAGCTTTCTTT	CASSLLQGSTEAFF
TRBD1	TRBJ2-2	TRBV5-1	-	TGCGCCAGCAGCCAGTTGGACAGGGAGGCCACCGGGGAGCTGTTTTTT	CASSQLDREATGELFF
-	TRBJ2-7	TRBV7-9	-	TGTGCCAGCAGCTTATGGCTAGCAGCCCCCTACGAGCAGTACTTC	CASSLWLAAPYEQYF
TRBD2	TRBJ2-1	TRBV7-9	-	TGTGCCAGCAGCTTAGGCGGGAGAGGGAATGAGCAGTTCTTC	CASSLGGRGNEQFF
TRBD1	TRBJ1-2	TRBV6-5	-	TGTGCCAGCAGTTACGGACAGGGGGACGTCGGCTATGGCTACACCTTC	CASSYGQGDVGYGYTF
-	TRBJ2-2	TRBV5-1	-	TGCGCCAGCAGCTTGGTGTACGGGGCCGGGGAGCTGTTTTTT	CASSLVYGAGELFF
-	TRBJ2-1	TRBV7-9	-	TGTGCCAGCAGCGCCCGCCTAGAGGCTCACAATGAGCAGTTCTTC	CASSARLEAHNEQFF
-	TRBJ2-1	TRBV7-3	few	TGTGCCAGCTCCGGGACTGAGCAGTTCTTC	CASSGTEQFF
TRBD2	TRBJ2-1	TRBV5-1	-	TGCGCCAGCAGCTTGGTGAGTAGCGGGACCTCCTACAATGAGCAGTTCTTC	CASSLVSSGTSYNEQFF
-	TRBJ1-2	TRBV19	-	TGTGCCAGTAGCCTCCCCCCGGGCTTCAGTGTCTACACCTTC	CASSLPPGFSVYTF
TRBD1	TRBJ2-5	TRBV18	-	TGTGCCAGCTCACCACCCCAAGTAGGGACAGGGAAAGAGACCCAGTACTTC	CASSPPQVGTGKETQYF